This TCR beta chain was sequenced in a study of shared clonotypes between healthy human individuals. Germline CDR1 is SGHAT and CDR2 is FQNNGV. The CDR3 runs 16 residues. V dropped 5 bases and J dropped 4; count of bases not matched to a gene: 5. CD45RO-negative cells were positively selected for CCR7, leaving out terminally differentiated effector memory CD45RA+ cells. Sequenced by immunoSEQ multiplex PCR; TCRdb stores in-frame clones only, minus some. The sample yields about 2,100,000 clones, 85% to 95% seen once. This chain connects TRBV11-2 to TRBJ2-1; 13 bases are a match to TRBD2. This clonotype was sampled from a man younger than 35 in good health. Some clones in this sample may be carry-over from other donors' samples. The sample comprised naive CD8+ T cells from PBMCs. CDR3 sequence reads: CASSQGLAGRYNEQFF. In DNA, the CDR3 is TGTGCCAGCAGCCAGGGACTAGCGGGAAGGTACAATGAGCAGTTCTTC.